This T cell receptor (beta chain) was captured by sequencing in a study of human T cells and chemical hapten exposure. Overall study: TCR yield per sample varied, mainly due to pooled library volumes. Whole-study results and caveats: Sensitizing with DPC caused no change in TCRs above 1 in 1000 frequency.

V was shortened by 2 bases and J by 5 bases, with 9 bases between the two germline ends. The CDR3 spans 13 residues. Points on this clonotype: The antigen is undetermined.

The authors' total RNA extraction used unfractionated whole blood. Single cDNA molecules in the library carried unique molecular identifiers attached during preparation. TCRdb passed the 5' RACE reads through MiXCR, listing each CDR3 protein once. The table records 81,000 or so distinct CDR3 sequences, about 8.4% of them present only once. The chain recombines TRBV12-3 or TRBV12-4 with TRBJ2-5; a possible D gene is TRBD2 (5 bases). The clonotype was recovered from a male donor in good health. The CDR3 DNA reads TGTGCCAGCAGTTTAACTAGATGGGAGACCCAGTACTTC. This translates into CASSLTRWETQYF.